Below are 28 T cell receptor beta chains sequenced from a single sample in a study of blood T cell repertoires in COVID-19. Profiling relied on immunoSEQ multiplex PCR, and the TCRdb table lists in-frame clones only, not all of them. The repertoire holds around 250,000 clones, with around 81% as singletons. The specimen sequenced was peripheral blood. These receptors all stem from a man aged 25-40 years who had recovered from COVID-19.

The CDR3 DNA is TGCGCCAGCCGGGACAGGGTAATTAGCGGTGAGCAGTTCTTC. Encoded protein: CASRDRVISGEQFF. This chain joins TRBV10-2 and TRBJ2-1; 9 bases align to TRBD1. This CDR3 spans 14 amino acids. The germline V gene has CDR1 WSHSY and CDR2 SAAADI. V was pared by 8 bases and J by 9 bases, with 11 bases of the junction left unmatched.

This clone appeared once. The chain employs TRBV7-2 and TRBJ1-4, with unresolved D. Germline V gene lookup returns CDR1 SGHTA and CDR2 FQGNSA. The CDR3 extends over 13 amino acids. V lost 5 bases to trimming and J lost 8 bases, with 12 bases between them. The CDR3 DNA reads TGTGCCAGCAGCGCGCGACTAAGCGAAAAACTGTTTTTT. It specifies CASSARLSEKLFF.

This sequence joins TRBV2 and TRBJ2-7; D unclear. Trimming shortened V by 4 bases and J by 3 bases, and 4 bases separated the two germline ends. CDR3 length equals 11 residues. Germline V gene sequence: CDR1 SNHLY, CDR2 FYNNEI. The CDR3 nucleotides are TGTGCCAGCAGTGTCAACTACGAGCAGTACTTC. It specifies CASSVNYEQYF.

V gene TRBV9 combines with J gene TRBJ2-6, with a weak D call TRBD2 (5 bases). Germline assignment: CDR1 SGDLS and CDR2 YYNGEE. The V end lost 0 bases, the J end lost 3 bases, and 13 bases lay between the germline ends. The CDR3 is 17 amino acids. DNA for the CDR3: TGTGCCAGCAGCGTAGAATTAAGGGCGGGTGGGGCCAACGTCCTGACTTTC. It is translated as CASSVELRAGGANVLTF.

This clone showed up just once. The genes are TRBV15 and TRBJ2-7; TRBD1 is a possible D gene (5 bases). V was trimmed by 3 bases and J by 7 bases, leaving 22 bases between them. Germline CDR1 LNHNV, CDR2 YYDKDF (reference sequence). The CDR3 length is 16 residues. This CDR3 is CATSRTAATFGGEQYF. The CDR3 DNA is TGTGCCACCAGCAGGACAGCCGCGACCTTTGGTGGAGAGCAGTACTTC.

The chain recombines TRBV2 with TRBJ1-5; D is unclear. Trimming took off 3 bases at V and 5 bases at J, with 5 bases between the two ends. The CDR3 covers 12 residues. Germline V gene sequence: CDR1 SNHLY, CDR2 FYNNEI. The CDR3 DNA is TGTGCCAGCAGTGATCCAGATCAGCCCCAGCATTTT. As protein: CASSDPDQPQHF.

The gene calls are TRBV18 and TRBJ2-2; TRBD1 agrees at 8 bases. The CDR3 totals 16 residues. Germline V gene lookup returns CDR1 KGHSH and CDR2 LQKENI. The junction had 4 bases not matched to a gene; V was cut back by 0 bases and J by 4 bases. The CDR3 DNA reads as TGTGCCAGCTCACCACCGGCAGGGGGCGGCACCGGGGAGCTGTTTTTT. It yields the protein CASSPPAGGGTGELFF.

Many counts were recorded for this clone. CDR3 region: CATSIDRGLNSPLHF. DNA for the CDR3: TGTGCCACCAGCATCGACAGGGGATTGAATTCACCCCTCCACTTT. The chain employs TRBV15 and TRBJ1-6; TRBD1 matches 8 bases. Germline V gene sequence: CDR1 LNHNV, CDR2 YYDKDF (reference sequence). The CDR3 consists of 15 residues. V trimming: 4 bases; J trimming: 7 bases; junction bases outside the gene matches: 6.

The chain joins TRBV28 to TRBJ2-2, with 11 bases that match TRBD1. Trimming cost V 9 bases and J 1 base; bases outside gene matches: 4. CDR1 MDHEN and CDR2 SYDVKM come from the germline V gene. The CDR3 sequence is 15 residues long. The CDR3 reads CASRTGGQNTGELFF. The CDR3 DNA follows: TGTGCCAGTAGGACAGGGGGCCAGAACACCGGGGAGCTGTTTTTT.

This chain joins TRBV7-2 and TRBJ1-2; D possibly corresponds to TRBD1 (5 bases). The CDR3 extends over 14 amino acids. Germline loops: CDR1 SGHTA, CDR2 FQGNSA. Trimming took 3 bases from V and 3 from J, leaving 11 bases between them. The CDR3 sequence is CASSLEGTYYGYTF. The CDR3 DNA is TGTGCCAGCAGCTTGGAAGGGACTTACTATGGCTACACCTTC.

The chain uses TRBV2 and TRBJ1-2; D is possibly TRBD1 (5 bases). Trimming left V 0 bases short and J 6 bases short, with 8 bases between. The length of the CDR3 is 13 residues. Germline CDR1 reads SNHLY; CDR2 reads FYNNEI. CDR3 protein: CASSEARGHGYTF. The CDR3 DNA is TGTGCCAGCAGTGAAGCGCGGGGCCATGGCTACACCTTC. Looking up the rest from reference TRBV2 and TRBJ1-2 gives the full variable domain: EPEVTQTPSHQVTQMGQEVILRCVPISNHLYFYWYRQILGQKVEFLVSFYNNEISEKSEIFDDQFSVERPDGSNFTLKIRSTKLEDSAMYFCASSEARGHGYTFGSGTRLTVV.

This chain joins TRBV5-4 and TRBJ2-7; D unresolved. This CDR3 comprises 13 residues. V was cut by 5 bases and J by 0 bases, with 9 bases left in between. Germline CDR1 SGHNT, CDR2 YYREEE (reference sequence). In nucleotides, the CDR3 is TGTGCCAGCAGTCGGGTCCCCTCCTACGAGCAGTACTTC. Translation gives CASSRVPSYEQYF.

Only a few counts were recorded for this clone. Other DNA variants within this sample encode the same CDR3. This sequence joins TRBV7-3 and TRBJ1-6; no clear D. V was pared by 3 bases and J by 7 bases, with 7 bases between. Germline V gives CDR1 SGHTA, CDR2 FQGTGA. This CDR3 is built from 13 residues. In nucleotides, the CDR3 is TGTGCCAGCAGCTTGACCGGGAATTCACCCCTCCACTTT. Its protein is CASSLTGNSPLHF.

This rearrangement joins TRBV6-5 to TRBJ1-5, with D maybe TRBD1 (5 bases). The V gene lost 6 bases and the J gene lost 9 bases, with 21 bases spanning the gap. Germline lookup yields CDR1 MNHEY and CDR2 SVGAGI. This CDR3 spans 15 amino acids. The DNA for the CDR3 is TGTGCCAGCAGCCCCGTGCCAGGGCCAATATGGCCCCAGCATTTT. This translates into CASSPVPGPIWPQHF.

The V and J genes are TRBV19 and TRBJ1-6, with TRBD1 matching 7 bases. The V gene end was trimmed by 4 bases and the J gene end by 7 bases; junction bases not matched to a gene: 7. Germline loops: CDR1 LNHDA, CDR2 SQIVND (reference sequence). The CDR3 covers 15 residues. The CDR3 here is CASSRGRDSNSPLHF. Here the CDR3 DNA reads TGTGCCAGTAGTAGGGGCCGGGACAGCAATTCACCCCTCCACTTT.

The V call is TRBV19, the J call TRBJ1-5; tentatively, D is TRBD1 (6 bases). Germline V gene data show CDR1 as LNHDA and CDR2 as SQIVND (reference sequence). With 9 bases removed from V and 2 bases from J, the gap between germline ends came to 14 bases. The CDR3 is made up of 14 amino acids. The chain's CDR3 is CASSSSGGNQPQHF. CDR3 in DNA: TGTGCCAGCAGCTCGTCAGGGGGCAATCAGCCCCAGCATTTT.

The V gene is TRBV7-9, the J gene TRBJ2-7; D may be TRBD1 (7 bases). CDR1 and CDR2 from the germline V gene are SEHNR and FQNEAQ (reference sequence). Trimming shortened V by 2 bases and J by 0 bases, and 11 bases separated the two germline ends. This CDR3 comprises 15 residues. The CDR3, as DNA: TGTGCCAGCAGCTTAACGCAGGGGGGCTCCTACGAGCAGTACGTC. Translation: CASSLTQGGSYEQYV.

The chain combines TRBV5-1 with TRBJ1-2; 9 bases agree with TRBD1. The CDR3 contains 16 residues. In germline, CDR1 is SGHRS, CDR2 YFSETQ. J lost 8 bases, V lost 2 bases, and 13 bases had no gene match. The CDR3 sequence: CASSLYEPGQGLGYTF. The CDR3 DNA is TGCGCCAGCAGCTTATATGAACCGGGACAGGGTTTAGGCTACACCTTC.

This chain connects TRBV5-1 to TRBJ1-1, with unresolved D. Trimming took off 5 bases at V and 3 bases at J, with 11 bases between the two ends. The CDR3 covers 13 residues. Germline values: CDR1 SGHRS, CDR2 YFSETQ. CDR3: CASSPGGDTEAFF. The CDR3 DNA reads as TGCGCCAGCAGTCCAGGCGGGGACACTGAAGCTTTCTTT.

The V gene is TRBV19, the J gene TRBJ1-2; D may be TRBD1 (6 bases). The CDR3 contains 15 residues. CDR1 and CDR2 from the germline V gene are LNHDA and SQIVND (reference sequence). Trimming pared 9 bases from V and 7 bases from J, leaving 24 bases between. The CDR3 nucleotides read TGTGCCAGCAGCTACCCATCGGGGGGGCGAGGTGGCTACACCTTC. Its translation is CASSYPSGGRGGYTF.

The chain is built from TRBV7-6 and TRBJ2-1; 8 nucleotides line up with TRBD1. This CDR3 spans 15 amino acids. Trimming at V came to 5 bases and at J to 5 bases, leaving 8 bases not matched to a gene. CDR1 SGHVS and CDR2 FNYEAQ come from the germline V gene. In DNA, the CDR3 is TGTGCCAGCAGCGGGAGAGGGACAGGCGACAATGAGCAGTTCTTC. Its protein product is CASSGRGTGDNEQFF. The variable domain in full, completed from reference TRBV7-6 and TRBJ2-1, reads GAGVSQSPRYKVTKRGQDVALRCDPISGHVSLYWYRQALGQGPEFLTYFNYEAQQDKSGLPNDRFSAERPEGSISTLTIQRTEQRDSAMYRCASSGRGTGDNEQFFGPGTRLTVL.

The chain carries TRBV2 and TRBJ1-5; TRBD1 is a possible D gene (5 bases). Germline CDR1 is SNHLY and CDR2 is FYNNEI. The CDR3 loop spans 14 amino acids. V shed 7 bases and J shed 9 bases, with 19 bases lying between them. The CDR3 DNA sequence: TGTGCCAGCACGGCGGGGCAGGCAGCTCTGCCCCAGCATTTT. Protein product: CASTAGQAALPQHF. The entire variable domain, with the rest obtained from reference TRBV2 and TRBJ1-5, is as follows: EPEVTQTPSHQVTQMGQEVILRCVPISNHLYFYWYRQILGQKVEFLVSFYNNEISEKSEIFDDQFSVERPDGSNFTLKIRSTKLEDSAMYFCASTAGQAALPQHFGDGTRLSIL.

This chain uses TRBV6-6 with TRBJ2-5; 10 bases fit TRBD2. The germline V gene has CDR1 MNHNY and CDR2 SVGAGI (reference sequence). The CDR3 has 15 amino acids. The V gene end was trimmed by 4 bases and the J gene end by 2 bases; junction bases not matched to a gene: 4. DNA of the CDR3: TGTGCCAGCAGTTCTCCTAGCGGGGGACAAGAGACCCAGTACTTC. This gives the protein CASSSPSGGQETQYF.

This CDR3 reads CASSSGTDSEKLFF. The CDR3 DNA sequence: TGCGCCAGCAGCTCCGGGACAGATAGTGAAAAACTGTTTTTT. V and J are TRBV5-1 and TRBJ1-4, with TRBD1 matching over 7 bases. The junction had 6 bases not matched to a gene; V was cut back by 3 bases and J by 7 bases. CDR1 and CDR2 (germline): SGHRS, YFSETQ. The CDR3 contains 14 residues.

V gene TRBV11-3 combines with J gene TRBJ1-3; a weak D match, TRBD1 (5 bases). The length of the CDR3 is 14 residues. Germline V lookup: CDR1 SGHNT, CDR2 YENEEA. The V end was cut by 4 bases, the J end by 0 bases, with 7 bases between. The CDR3 DNA is TGTGCCAGCAGCTCGGGGGGCTCTGGAAACACCATATATTTT. It encodes CASSSGGSGNTIYF.

V is TRBV4-1 and J is TRBJ2-3; D is possibly TRBD1 (6 bases). This CDR3 region has 14 residues. The germline V gene has CDR1 MGHRA and CDR2 YSYEKL. V shed 8 bases and J shed 4 bases, with 16 bases lying between them. CDR3 DNA: TGCGCCAGCCACGATGGGGGCATCGCAGATACGCAGTATTTT. It translates to CASHDGGIADTQYF.

This rearrangement joins TRBV6-6 to TRBJ1-1, with unresolved D. The CDR3 extends over 14 amino acids. CDR1 and CDR2 (germline): MNHNY, SVGAGI (reference sequence). V gave up 8 bases and J gave up 1 base, with 14 bases separating them. DNA of the CDR3: TGTGCCAGCCTGGGTTCGGACTCGAACACTGAAGCTTTCTTT. It codes for CASLGSDSNTEAFF.

In this sample, this clone turned up once. This chain joins TRBV19 and TRBJ2-5; perhaps TRBD1 as D (5 bases). The germline V gene encodes CDR1 LNHDA and CDR2 SQIVND (reference sequence). Trimming took 0 bases from V and 2 from J, leaving 13 bases between them. The CDR3 spans 16 residues. The CDR3 bases are TGTGCCAGTAGTATAGATCTCTCAGGACAACAAGAGACCCAGTACTTC. Translated: CASSIDLSGQQETQYF.